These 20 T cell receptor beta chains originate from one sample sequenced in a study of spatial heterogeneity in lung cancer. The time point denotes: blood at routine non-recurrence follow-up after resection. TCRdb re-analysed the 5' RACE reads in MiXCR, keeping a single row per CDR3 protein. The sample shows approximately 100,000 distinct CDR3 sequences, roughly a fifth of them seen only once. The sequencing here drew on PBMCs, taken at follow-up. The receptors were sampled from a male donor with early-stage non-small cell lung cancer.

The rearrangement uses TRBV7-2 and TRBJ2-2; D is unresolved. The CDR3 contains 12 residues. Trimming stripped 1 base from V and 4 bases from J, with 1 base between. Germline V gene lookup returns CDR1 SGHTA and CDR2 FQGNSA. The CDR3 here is CASSLVTGELFF. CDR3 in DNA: TGTGCCAGCAGCTTAGTCACCGGGGAGCTGTTTTTT.

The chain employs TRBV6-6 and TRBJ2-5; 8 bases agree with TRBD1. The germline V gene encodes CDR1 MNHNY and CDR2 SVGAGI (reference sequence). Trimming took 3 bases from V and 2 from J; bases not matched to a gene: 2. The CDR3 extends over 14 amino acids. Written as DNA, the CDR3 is TGTGCCAGCAGTTATCGACAGGGGCAAGAGACCCAGTACTTC. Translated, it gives CASSYRQGQETQYF.

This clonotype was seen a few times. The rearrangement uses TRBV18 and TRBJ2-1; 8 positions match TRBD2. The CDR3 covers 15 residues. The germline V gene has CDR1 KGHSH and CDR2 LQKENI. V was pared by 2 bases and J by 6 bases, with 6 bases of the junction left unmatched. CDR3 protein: CASSPGPGGANEQFF. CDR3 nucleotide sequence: TGTGCCAGCTCACCAGGTCCGGGGGGGGCCAATGAGCAGTTCTTC.

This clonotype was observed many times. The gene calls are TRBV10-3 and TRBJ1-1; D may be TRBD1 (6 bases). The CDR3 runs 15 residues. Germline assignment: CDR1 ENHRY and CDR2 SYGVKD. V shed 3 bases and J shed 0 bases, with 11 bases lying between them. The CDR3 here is CAISDPGVMNTEAFF. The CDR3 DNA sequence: TGTGCCATCAGTGATCCAGGGGTAATGAACACTGAAGCTTTCTTT.

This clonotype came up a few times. CDR3 loop: CASSPGTSGGYEQYF. The CDR3, as DNA: TGTGCCAGCAGTCCCGGGACTAGCGGTGGTTACGAGCAGTACTTC. The J gene is TRBJ2-7, the V gene TRBV6-5; 11 nucleotides agree with TRBD2. Germline-derived CDR1 and CDR2 are MNHEY and SVGAGI. This CDR3 is built from 15 residues. V lost 5 bases to trimming and J lost 4 bases; unmatched junction nucleotides: 7.

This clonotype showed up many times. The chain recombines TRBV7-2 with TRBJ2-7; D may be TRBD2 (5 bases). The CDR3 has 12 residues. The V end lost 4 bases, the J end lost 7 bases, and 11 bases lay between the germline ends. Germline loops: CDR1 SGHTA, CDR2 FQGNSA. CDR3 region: CASSYPGGEQYV. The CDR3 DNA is TGTGCCAGCAGCTACCCCGGCGGGGAGCAGTACGTC.

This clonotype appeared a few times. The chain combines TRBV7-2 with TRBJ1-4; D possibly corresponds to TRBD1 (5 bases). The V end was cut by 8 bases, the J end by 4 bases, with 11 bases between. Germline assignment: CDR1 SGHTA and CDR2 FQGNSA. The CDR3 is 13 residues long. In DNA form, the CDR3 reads TGTGCCAGCCGACAGTCTATTAATGAAAAACTGTTTTTT. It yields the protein CASRQSINEKLFF.

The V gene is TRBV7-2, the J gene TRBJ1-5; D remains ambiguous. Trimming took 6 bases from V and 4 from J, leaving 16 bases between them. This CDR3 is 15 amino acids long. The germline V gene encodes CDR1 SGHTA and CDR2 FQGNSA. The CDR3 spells CASRRFPGLNQPQHF. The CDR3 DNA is TGTGCCAGCAGACGGTTCCCGGGATTAAATCAGCCCCAGCATTTT.

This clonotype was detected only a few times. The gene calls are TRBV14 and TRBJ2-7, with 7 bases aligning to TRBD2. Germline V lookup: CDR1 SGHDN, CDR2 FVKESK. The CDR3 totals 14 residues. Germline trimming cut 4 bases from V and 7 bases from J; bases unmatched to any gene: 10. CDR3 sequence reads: CASSPPGRVREQYF. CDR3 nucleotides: TGTGCCAGCAGCCCGCCGGGGAGGGTTCGGGAGCAGTACTTC.

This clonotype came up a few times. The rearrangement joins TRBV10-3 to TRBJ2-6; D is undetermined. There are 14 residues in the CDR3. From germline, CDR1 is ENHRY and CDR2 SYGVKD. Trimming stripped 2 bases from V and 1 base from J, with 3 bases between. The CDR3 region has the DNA TGTGCCATCAGTGAGGGATCTGGGGCCAACGTCCTGACTTTC. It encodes CAISEGSGANVLTF.

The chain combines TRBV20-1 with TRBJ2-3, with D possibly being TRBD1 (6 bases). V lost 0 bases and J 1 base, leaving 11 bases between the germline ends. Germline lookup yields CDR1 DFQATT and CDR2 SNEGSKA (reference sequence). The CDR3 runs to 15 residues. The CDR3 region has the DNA TGCAGTGCTAGAGAGAGGGCAGGGGGCACAGATACGCAGTATTTT. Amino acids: CSARERAGGTDTQYF.

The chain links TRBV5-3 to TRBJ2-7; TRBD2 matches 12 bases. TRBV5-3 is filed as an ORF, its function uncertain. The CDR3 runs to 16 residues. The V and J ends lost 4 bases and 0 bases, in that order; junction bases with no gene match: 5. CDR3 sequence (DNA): TGTGCCAGAAGCCCTAAACTAGCGGGGGGCTCCTACGAGCAGTACGTC. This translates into CARSPKLAGGSYEQYV.

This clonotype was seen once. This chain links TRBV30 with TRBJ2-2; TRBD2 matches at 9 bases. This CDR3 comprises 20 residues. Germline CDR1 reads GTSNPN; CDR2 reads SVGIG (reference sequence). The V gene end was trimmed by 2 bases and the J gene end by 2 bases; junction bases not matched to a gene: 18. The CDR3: CAWSPIGSLAGRSNTGELFF. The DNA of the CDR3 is TGTGCCTGGAGTCCTATTGGAAGTCTAGCGGGGCGAAGCAACACCGGGGAGCTGTTTTTT.

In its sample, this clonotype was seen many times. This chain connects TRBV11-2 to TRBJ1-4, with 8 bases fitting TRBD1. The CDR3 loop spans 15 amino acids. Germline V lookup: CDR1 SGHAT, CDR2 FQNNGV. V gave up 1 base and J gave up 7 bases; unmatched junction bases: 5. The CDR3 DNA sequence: TGTGCCAGCAGCTTAGCAGGGGGCAGAGTTGAAAAACTGTTTTTT. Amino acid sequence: CASSLAGGRVEKLFF.

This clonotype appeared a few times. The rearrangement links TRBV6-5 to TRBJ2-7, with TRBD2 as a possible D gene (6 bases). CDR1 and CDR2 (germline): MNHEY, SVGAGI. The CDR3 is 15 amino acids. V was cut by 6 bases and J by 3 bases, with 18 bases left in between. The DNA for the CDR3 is TGTGCCAGCAGACTAGGGACTGGTAATCACTACGAGCAGTACTTC. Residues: CASRLGTGNHYEQYF.

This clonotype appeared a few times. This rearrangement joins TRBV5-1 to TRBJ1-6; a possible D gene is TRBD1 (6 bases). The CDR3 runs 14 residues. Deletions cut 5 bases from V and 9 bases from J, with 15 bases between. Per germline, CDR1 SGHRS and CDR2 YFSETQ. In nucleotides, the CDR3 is TGCGCCAGCAGGTCGGACAGTAGAGTTTCACCCCTCCACTTT. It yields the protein CASRSDSRVSPLHF.

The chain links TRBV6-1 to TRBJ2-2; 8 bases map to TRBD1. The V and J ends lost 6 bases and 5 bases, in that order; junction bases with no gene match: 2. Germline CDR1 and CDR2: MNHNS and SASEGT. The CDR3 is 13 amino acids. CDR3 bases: TGTGCCAGCAGCCAGGGGGCGACCGGGGAGCTGTTTTTT. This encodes CASSQGATGELFF.

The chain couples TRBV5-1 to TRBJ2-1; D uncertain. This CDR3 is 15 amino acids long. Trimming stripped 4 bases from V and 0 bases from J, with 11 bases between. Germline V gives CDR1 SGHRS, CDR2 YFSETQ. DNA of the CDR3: TGCGCCAGCAGCCCCGTTCGTAGCTCCTACAATGAGCAGTTCTTC. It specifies CASSPVRSSYNEQFF.

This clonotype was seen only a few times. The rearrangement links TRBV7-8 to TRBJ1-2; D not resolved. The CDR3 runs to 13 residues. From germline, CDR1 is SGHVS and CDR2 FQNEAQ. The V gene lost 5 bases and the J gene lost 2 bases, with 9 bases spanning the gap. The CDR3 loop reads CASSLGLNYGYTF. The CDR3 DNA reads TGTGCCAGCAGCCTCGGACTGAACTATGGCTACACCTTC.

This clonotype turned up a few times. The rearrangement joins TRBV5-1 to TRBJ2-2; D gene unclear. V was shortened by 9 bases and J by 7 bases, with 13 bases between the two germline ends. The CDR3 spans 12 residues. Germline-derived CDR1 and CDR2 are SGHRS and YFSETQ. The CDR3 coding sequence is TGCGCCACCTCCCCGGGCGGCGGGGAGCTGTTTTTT. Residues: CATSPGGGELFF.